This T cell receptor (beta chain) comes out of a study of shared clonotypes between healthy human individuals. V was clipped by 2 bases and J by 0 bases, with 12 bases between them. The germline V gene has CDR1 SGHRS and CDR2 YFSETQ. This CDR3 region has 15 residues. As concerns this clone: This sample includes further DNA sequences coding for the same CDR3.

TCRdb's table, derived via immunoSEQ multiplex PCR, lists solely in-frame clones and lacks some. The sample lists roughly 2 million clones; roughly 96% were seen once. Sequencing input: naive CD4+ T cells sorted from blood. Subset here: CD45RA+ positively selected. The chain employs TRBV5-1 and TRBJ2-7, with D possibly being TRBD1 (6 bases). The clonotype comes from a man aged 18 to 35 in good health. The CDR3 bases are TGCGCCAGCAGCTTAGAGGGGGATAGCTCCTACGAGCAGTACTTC. This translates into CASSLEGDSSYEQYF.